This T cell receptor beta chain was obtained from a study of identical twins. Study outcomes and limitations: For cord blood, abundant beta clonotypes had fewer insertions, unlike memory repertoires, which showed none. Out-of-frame beta chain sequences displayed weaker excess sharing between twins. Within twin pairs, the out-of-frame alpha sequences they shared showed excess low generation probability.

CDR1 and CDR2 from the germline V gene are MDHEN and SYDVKM. V lost 1 base, J lost 9 bases, and 7 bases lay in between. The CDR3 totals 13 residues. As to this clonotype: The antigen remains unidentified.

MiXCR was run by TCRdb on the 5' RACE reads, yielding one entry per CDR3 protein. The sample records around 1.7 million distinct CDR3 sequences, about 32% being singletons. Healthy Caucasian donors formed the entire cohort. The chain is built from TRBV28 and TRBJ1-6; no reliable D call. This receptor was obtained from a newborn girl in good health. Source material: cord blood. The CDR3 DNA is TGTGCCAGCAGTTTATTTTGGCCTTCACCCCTCCACTTT. It is translated as CASSLFWPSPLHF.